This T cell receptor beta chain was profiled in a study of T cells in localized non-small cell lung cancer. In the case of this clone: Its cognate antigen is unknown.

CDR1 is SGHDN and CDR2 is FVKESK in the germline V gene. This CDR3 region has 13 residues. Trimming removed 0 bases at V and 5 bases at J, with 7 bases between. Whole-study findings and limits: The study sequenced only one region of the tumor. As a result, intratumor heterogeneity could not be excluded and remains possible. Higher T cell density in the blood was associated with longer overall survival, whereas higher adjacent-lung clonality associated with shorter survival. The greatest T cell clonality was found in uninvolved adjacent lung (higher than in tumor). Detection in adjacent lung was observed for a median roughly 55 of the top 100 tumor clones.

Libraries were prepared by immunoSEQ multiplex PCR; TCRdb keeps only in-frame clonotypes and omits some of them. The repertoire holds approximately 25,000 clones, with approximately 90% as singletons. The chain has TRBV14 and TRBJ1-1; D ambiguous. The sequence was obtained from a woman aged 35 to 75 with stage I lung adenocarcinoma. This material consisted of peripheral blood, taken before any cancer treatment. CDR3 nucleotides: TGTGCCAGCAGCCAAGATTTCTTGACTGAAGCTTTCTTT. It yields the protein CASSQDFLTEAFF.